The 5 T cell receptor beta chains below come from one sample, sequenced in a study of shared clonotypes between healthy human individuals. Clones were sequenced by immunoSEQ multiplex PCR, and TCRdb holds only the in-frame ones, with some missing. The data contain about 690,000 clones, 90% of them seen just once; the ten biggest clones take up more than 30%. The sequenced sample was memory CD8+ T cells from PBMCs. The subset was: CD45RO+ cells pooled with CCR7-negative TemRA cells. These receptors came from a man in his late teens or twenties in good health. Some clones in this sample may be carry-over from other donors' samples.

The sample holds one count of this clone. The rearrangement links TRBV6-4 to TRBJ1-4; no reliable D call. The V and J ends lost 6 bases and 5 bases respectively, with 4 bases between them. Germline V gene sequence: CDR1 MRHNA, CDR2 SNTAGT. The CDR3 has 11 amino acids. CDR3 coding DNA: TGTGCCAGCAGAGAAAATGAAAAACTGTTTTTT. Translation: CASRENEKLFF.

The chain couples TRBV29-1 to TRBJ2-1, with 15 bases fitting TRBD2. The junction had 11 bases not matched to a gene; V was cut back by 1 base and J by 7 bases. CDR3 size: 18 residues. The germline gives CDR1 SQVTM, CDR2 ANQGSEA. CDR3 sequence (DNA): TGCAGCGTTGAAGGCAGGACTAGCGGGAGGGCCTCTCGTAATGAGCAGTTCTTC. It codes for CSVEGRTSGRASRNEQFF.

On this clone itself: The same CDR3 also results from other DNA sequences found in this sample. The chain has TRBV6-5 and TRBJ2-5; no clear D gene. The CDR3 has 14 residues. In germline, CDR1 is MNHEY, CDR2 SVGAGI. V shed 0 bases and J shed 2 bases, with 7 bases lying between them. DNA of the CDR3: TGTGCCAGCAGTTACTCGATGGGGCAAGAGACCCAGTACTTC. Protein: CASSYSMGQETQYF.

The V call is TRBV28, the J call TRBJ2-5; TRBD1 agrees at 8 bases. V lost 5 bases, J lost 2 bases, and 4 bases stayed unmatched. The V gene's germline CDR1 is MDHEN and CDR2 SYDVKM. CDR3 length: 14 amino acids. The CDR3 protein is CASSTGTGQETQYF. The CDR3 DNA sequence: TGTGCCAGCAGTACTGGGACAGGACAAGAGACCCAGTACTTC.

This clone was recorded only once. This sequence joins TRBV7-9 and TRBJ2-1; TRBD2 agrees at 13 bases. The CDR3 is 17 residues long. The V gene's germline CDR1 is SEHNR and CDR2 FQNEAQ (reference sequence). V shed 5 bases, J shed 5 bases, and the junction held 9 bases outside the gene matches. CDR3 protein: CASSPGTSGALHNEQFF. The CDR3, as DNA: TGTGCCAGCAGCCCCGGGACTAGCGGGGCCCTCCACAATGAGCAGTTCTTC.